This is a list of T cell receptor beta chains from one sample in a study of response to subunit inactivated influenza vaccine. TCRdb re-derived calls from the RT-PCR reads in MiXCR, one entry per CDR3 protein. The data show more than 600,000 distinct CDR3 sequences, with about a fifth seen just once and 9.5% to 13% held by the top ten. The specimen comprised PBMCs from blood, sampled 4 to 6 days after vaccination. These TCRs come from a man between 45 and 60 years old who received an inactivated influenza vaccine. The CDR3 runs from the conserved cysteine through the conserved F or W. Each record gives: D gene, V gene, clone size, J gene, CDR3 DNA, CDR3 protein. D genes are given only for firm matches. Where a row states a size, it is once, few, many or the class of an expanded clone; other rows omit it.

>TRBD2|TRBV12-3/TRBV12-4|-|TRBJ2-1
TGTGCCAGCAGGGGTCTAGCGGAGGGCGGGTTCTCCTACAATGAGCAGTTCTTC
CASRGLAEGGFSYNEQFF
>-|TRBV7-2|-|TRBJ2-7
TGTGCCAGCAGCTTATACGGACGGAAAGACGAGCAGTACTTC
CASSLYGRKDEQYF
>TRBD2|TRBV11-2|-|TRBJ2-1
TGTGCCAGCAGCTTCTCGACTAGCGGGGGGGCCATGTCCTACAATGAGCAGTTCTTC
CASSFSTSGGAMSYNEQFF
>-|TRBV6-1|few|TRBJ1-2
TGTGCCAGCAGTGACGGGGATCCCATCTCTGGCTACACCTTC
CASSDGDPISGYTF
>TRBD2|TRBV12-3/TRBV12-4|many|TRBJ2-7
TGTGCCAGCAGTTACGGGGCGACTAGCGGCTACGAGCAGTACTTC
CASSYGATSGYEQYF
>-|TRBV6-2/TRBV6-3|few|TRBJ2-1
TGTGCCACCAGCTACAGCAACAATGAGCAGTTCTTC
CATSYSNNEQFF
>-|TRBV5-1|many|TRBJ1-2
TGCGCCAGCAGCTCGGACGGTCTCTATGGCTACACCTTC
CASSSDGLYGYTF
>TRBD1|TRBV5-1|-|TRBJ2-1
TGCGCCAGCAGCTTGGCCTCCGGACAGGGCTTCAATGAGCAGTTCTTC
CASSLASGQGFNEQFF
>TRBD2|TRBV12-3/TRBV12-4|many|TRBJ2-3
TGTGCCGCTAGGCTAGCGGGCACAGATACGCAGTATTTT
CAARLAGTDTQYF
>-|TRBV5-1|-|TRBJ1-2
TGCGCCAGCAGCTTGGCGGTGACCTATGGCTACACCTTC
CASSLAVTYGYTF
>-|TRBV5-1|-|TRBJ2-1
TGCGCCAGCAGTGAGCGTCCCTACAATGAGCAGTTCTTC
CASSERPYNEQFF
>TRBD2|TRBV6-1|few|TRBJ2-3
TGTGCCAGCAGTAAAGGGACTAGCTACCTCTCTGATACGCAGTATTTT
CASSKGTSYLSDTQYF
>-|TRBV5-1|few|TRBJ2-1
TGCGCCAGCAGCTTAAGAGGCCAATCCTACAATGAGCAGTTCTTC
CASSLRGQSYNEQFF
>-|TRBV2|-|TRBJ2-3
TGTGCCACTGACCTGAGGCTTCGCACAGATACGCAGTATTTT
CATDLRLRTDTQYF
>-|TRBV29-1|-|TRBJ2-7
TGCAGCGTTGAATGGGCGGACTCCTACAATGAGCAGTACTTC
CSVEWADSYNEQYF
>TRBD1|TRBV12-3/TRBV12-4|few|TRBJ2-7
TGTGCCAGCAGTTTCTCGGGACAGGGTAGGGGCCACGAGCAGTACTTC
CASSFSGQGRGHEQYF
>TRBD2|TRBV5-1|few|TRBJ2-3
TGCGCCAGCAGCTTTAGCGGGAGGGCCTCAGATACGCAGTATTTT
CASSFSGRASDTQYF
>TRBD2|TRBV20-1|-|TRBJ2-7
TGCAGTGCCGTTAGCGGGAGTCTAAACGAGCAGTACTTC
CSAVSGSLNEQYF
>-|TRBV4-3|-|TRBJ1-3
TGCGCCAGCAGCCAAATCACAGGCTCTGGAAACACCATATATTTT
CASSQITGSGNTIYF
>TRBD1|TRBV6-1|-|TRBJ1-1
TGTGCCAGCAGTACAGGGGGCGATATGAACACTGAAGCTTTCTTT
CASSTGGDMNTEAFF
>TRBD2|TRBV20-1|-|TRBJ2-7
TGCAAAGCTGGCGACTCTTGGGGGACTAGCGGGGACTACGAGCAGTACTTC
CKAGDSWGTSGDYEQYF
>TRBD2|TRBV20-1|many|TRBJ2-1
TGCAGTGCTAGAGATCATTCCCGAACTAGCGGGGTCTTCAATGAGCAGTTCTTC
CSARDHSRTSGVFNEQFF
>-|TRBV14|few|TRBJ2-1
TGTGCCAGCAGCCAATACAGGGTACAAGATGAGCAGTTCTTC
CASSQYRVQDEQFF
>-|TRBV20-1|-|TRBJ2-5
TGCAGTGCTTATAAAGAGACCCAGTACTTC
CSAYKETQYF
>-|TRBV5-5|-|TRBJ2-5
TGTGCCAGCAGCTTGAGTAGGGGCCCCTCCGGACAAGAGACCCAGTACTTC
CASSLSRGPSGQETQYF
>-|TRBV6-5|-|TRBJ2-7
TGTGCCAGCAGTTACTCCCCGATCCCCCAACGAGATGACGAGCAGTACTTC
CASSYSPIPQRDDEQYF
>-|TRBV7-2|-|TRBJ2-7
TGTGCCAGCAGCTCCTATAGTGGAAGCTCCTACGAGCAGTACTTC
CASSSYSGSSYEQYF
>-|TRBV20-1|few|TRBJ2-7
TGCAGTGCTACGCTCTCCAGGGGCTACGAGCAGTACTTC
CSATLSRGYEQYF
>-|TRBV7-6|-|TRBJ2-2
TGTGCCAGCAGCTTAGTTGCGGGGCAGAACACCGGGGAGCTGTTTTTT
CASSLVAGQNTGELFF
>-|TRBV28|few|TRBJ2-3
TGTGCCAGCAGTCCCTCGTTGGGGTATGCTACGCAGTATTTT
CASSPSLGYATQYF
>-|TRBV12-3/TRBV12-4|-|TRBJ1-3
TGTGCCCTGGCCAGGGGCTCTGGAAACACCATATATTTT
CALARGSGNTIYF
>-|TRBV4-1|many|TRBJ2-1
TGCGCCAGCAAGGGGATCTCCTACAATGAGCAGTTCTTC
CASKGISYNEQFF
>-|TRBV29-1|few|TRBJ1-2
TGCAGCGTTGAAGAATTCGCGACAGCCACTGGCTACACCTTC
CSVEEFATATGYTF
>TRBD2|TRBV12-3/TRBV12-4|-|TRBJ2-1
TGTGCCAGCAGTTTGCAGGTGGGGACTAGCGGGGGGGCCCCGTTCTTC
CASSLQVGTSGGAPFF
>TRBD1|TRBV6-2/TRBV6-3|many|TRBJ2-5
TGTGCCAGCAGTTACTCGAAAACGGACAGGTTCCACTTC
CASSYSKTDRFHF
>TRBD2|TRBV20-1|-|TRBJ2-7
TGCAGTGCTAGGGTCCCTAGCGGGGGGTACGAGCAGTACTTC
CSARVPSGGYEQYF
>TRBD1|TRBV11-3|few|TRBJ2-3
TGTGCCAGCAGCCCGGGGGGACAGGGTCGCACAGATACGCAGTATTTT
CASSPGGQGRTDTQYF
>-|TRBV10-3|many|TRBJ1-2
TGTGCCATCAGTGTGACAGGAGCTAACTATGGCTACACCTTC
CAISVTGANYGYTF
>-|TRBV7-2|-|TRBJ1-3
TGTGCCAGCAGCTTGATGGGGGCTAAGGGAAACACCATATATTTT
CASSLMGAKGNTIYF
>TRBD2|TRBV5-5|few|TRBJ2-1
TGTGCCAGCAGCTTGGTCAGGGGACTAGTAGAAAATGAGCAGTTCTTC
CASSLVRGLVENEQFF
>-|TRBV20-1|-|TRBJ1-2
TGCAGTGCTCCCAGAGTTCATAACTATGGCTACACCTTC
CSAPRVHNYGYTF
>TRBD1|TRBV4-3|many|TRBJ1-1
TGCGCCAGCAGCCTTCGACAGGGCAGGGGGGCCACTGAAGCTTTCTTT
CASSLRQGRGATEAFF
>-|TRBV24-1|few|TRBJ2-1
TGTGCCACCAGTGATCCCCAGGGAAGTAGCCCCTACAATGAGCAGTTCTTC
CATSDPQGSSPYNEQFF
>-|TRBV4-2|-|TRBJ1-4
TGTGCCAGCAGCCCGAAAGCGCGAGGGCCATTTAATGAAAAACTGTTTTTT
CASSPKARGPFNEKLFF
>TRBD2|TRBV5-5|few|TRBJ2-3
TGTGCCAGCAGCTTGGCTCCTAGCGGGAGCACAGATACGCAGTATTTT
CASSLAPSGSTDTQYF
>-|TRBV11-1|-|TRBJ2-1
TGTGCCAGCAGCTTAGCCATGTACAATGAGCAGTTCTTC
CASSLAMYNEQFF
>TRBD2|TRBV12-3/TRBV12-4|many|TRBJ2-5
TGTGCCAGCAGTTTTCGGCTAGCGGACCAGTACTTC
CASSFRLADQYF